This T cell receptor (beta chain) was sequenced for a study of shared clonotypes between healthy human individuals. Profiling relied on immunoSEQ multiplex PCR, and the TCRdb table lists in-frame clones only, not all of them. The repertoire holds more than 400,000 clones, with 90% to 97% as singletons. A split of CD4+ cells into CD45RA+ naive and CD45RA-negative memory subsets was performed. A few counts support this clone. Its antigen is not identified. The CDR3 is made up of 11 amino acids. Deletions cut 7 bases from V and 8 bases from J, with 12 bases between. The germline V gene has CDR1 MNHEY and CDR2 SMNVEV (reference sequence). General observations from the study: It was the non-shared clonotypes that had lower generation probabilities than clonotypes shared by all four donors.

V gene TRBV27 combines with J gene TRBJ2-7; D is tentatively TRBD1 or TRBD2 (5 bases each). The TCR was taken from a woman in her twenties or thirties in good health. Sequenced sample: naive CD4+ T cells sorted from blood. Subset: CD45RA+ positively selected. The CDR3 region has the DNA TGTGCCAGCAATCTCGGGGCCAAGCAGTACTTC. This codes for CASNLGAKQYF.